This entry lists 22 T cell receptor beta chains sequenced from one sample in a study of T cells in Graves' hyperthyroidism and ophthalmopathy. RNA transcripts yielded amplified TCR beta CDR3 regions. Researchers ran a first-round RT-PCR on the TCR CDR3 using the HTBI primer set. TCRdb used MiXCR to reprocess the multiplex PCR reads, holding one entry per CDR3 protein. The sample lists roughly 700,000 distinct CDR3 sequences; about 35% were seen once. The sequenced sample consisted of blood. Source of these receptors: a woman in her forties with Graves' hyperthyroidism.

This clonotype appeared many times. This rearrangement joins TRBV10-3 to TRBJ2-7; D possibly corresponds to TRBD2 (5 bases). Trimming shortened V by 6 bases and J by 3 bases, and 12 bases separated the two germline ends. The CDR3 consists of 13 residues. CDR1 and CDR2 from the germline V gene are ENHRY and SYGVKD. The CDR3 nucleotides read TGTGCCATCAGCGAGAGCGGAAACTACGAGCAGTACTTC. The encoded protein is CAISESGNYEQYF.

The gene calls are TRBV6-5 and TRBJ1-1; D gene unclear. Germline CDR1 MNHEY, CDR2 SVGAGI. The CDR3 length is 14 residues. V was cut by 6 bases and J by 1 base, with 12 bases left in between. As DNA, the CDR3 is TGTGCCAGCAGGGCGCTTACCAGGAACACTGAAGCTTTCTTT. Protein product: CASRALTRNTEAFF.

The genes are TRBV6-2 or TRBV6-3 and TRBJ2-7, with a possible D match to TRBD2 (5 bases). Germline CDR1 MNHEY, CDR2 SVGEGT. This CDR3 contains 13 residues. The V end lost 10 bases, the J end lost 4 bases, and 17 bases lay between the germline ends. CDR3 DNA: TGTGCCACCTCCGGGGTGGGTCTTTACGAGCAGTACTTC. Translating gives CATSGVGLYEQYF.

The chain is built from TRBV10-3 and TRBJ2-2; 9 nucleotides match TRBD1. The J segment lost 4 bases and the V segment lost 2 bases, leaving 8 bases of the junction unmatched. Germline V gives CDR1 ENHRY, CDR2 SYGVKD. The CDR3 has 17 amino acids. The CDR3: CAISEKVDRGSTGELFF. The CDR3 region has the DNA TGTGCCATCAGTGAGAAAGTGGACAGGGGCAGCACCGGGGAGCTGTTTTTT.

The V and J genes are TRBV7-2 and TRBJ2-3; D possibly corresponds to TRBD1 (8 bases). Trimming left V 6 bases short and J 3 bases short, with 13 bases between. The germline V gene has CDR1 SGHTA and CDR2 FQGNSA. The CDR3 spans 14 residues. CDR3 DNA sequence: TGTGCCAGCAGAGCACAGGGGGGGACAGATACGCAGTATTTT. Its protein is CASRAQGGTDTQYF.

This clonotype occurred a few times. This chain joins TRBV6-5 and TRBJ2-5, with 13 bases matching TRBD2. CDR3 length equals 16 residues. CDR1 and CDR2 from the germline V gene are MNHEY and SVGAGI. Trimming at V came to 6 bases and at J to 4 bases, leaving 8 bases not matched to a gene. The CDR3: CASRRTSGGEGETQYF. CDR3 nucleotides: TGTGCCAGCAGGAGGACTAGCGGGGGAGAAGGAGAGACCCAGTACTTC.

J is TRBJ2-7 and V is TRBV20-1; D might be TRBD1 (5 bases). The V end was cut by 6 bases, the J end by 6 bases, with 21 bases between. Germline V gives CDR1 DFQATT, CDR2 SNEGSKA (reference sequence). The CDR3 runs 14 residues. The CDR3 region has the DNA TGCAGTGCCCGCAAAGGGCAGGGAAGACTCGAGCAGTACTTC. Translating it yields CSARKGQGRLEQYF.

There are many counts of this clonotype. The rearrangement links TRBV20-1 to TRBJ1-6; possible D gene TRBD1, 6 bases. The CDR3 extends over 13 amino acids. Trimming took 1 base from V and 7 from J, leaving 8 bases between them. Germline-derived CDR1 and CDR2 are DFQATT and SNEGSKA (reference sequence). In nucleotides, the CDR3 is TGCAGTGCTAGAGCAGGGGAAAATTCACCCCTCCACTTT. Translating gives CSARAGENSPLHF.

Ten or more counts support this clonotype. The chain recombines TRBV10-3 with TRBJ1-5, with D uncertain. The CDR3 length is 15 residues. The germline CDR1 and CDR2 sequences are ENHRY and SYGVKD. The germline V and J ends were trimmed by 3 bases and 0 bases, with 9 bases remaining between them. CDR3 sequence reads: CAISELRDSNQPQHF. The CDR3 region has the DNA TGTGCCATCAGTGAATTAAGGGATAGCAATCAGCCCCAGCATTTT.

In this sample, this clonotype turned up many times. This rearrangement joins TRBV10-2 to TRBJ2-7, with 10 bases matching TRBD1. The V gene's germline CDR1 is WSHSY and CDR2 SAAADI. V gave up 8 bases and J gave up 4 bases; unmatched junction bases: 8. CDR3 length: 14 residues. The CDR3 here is CASFGTGAGYEQYF. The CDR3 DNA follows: TGCGCCAGCTTCGGGACAGGGGCCGGGTACGAGCAGTACTTC.

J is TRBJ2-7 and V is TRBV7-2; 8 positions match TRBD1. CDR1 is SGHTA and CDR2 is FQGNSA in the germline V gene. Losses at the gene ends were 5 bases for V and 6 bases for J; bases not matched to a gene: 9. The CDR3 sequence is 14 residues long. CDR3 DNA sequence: TGTGCCAGCAGCCGAAAAGGACAGGGCGGCGAGCAGTACTTC. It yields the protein CASSRKGQGGEQYF.

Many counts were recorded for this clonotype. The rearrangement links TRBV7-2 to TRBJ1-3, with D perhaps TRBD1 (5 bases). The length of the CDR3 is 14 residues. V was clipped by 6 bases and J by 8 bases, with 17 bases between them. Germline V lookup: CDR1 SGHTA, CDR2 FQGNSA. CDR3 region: CASSIGWGGDTIYF. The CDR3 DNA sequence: TGTGCCAGCAGTATCGGTTGGGGGGGGGACACCATATATTTT.

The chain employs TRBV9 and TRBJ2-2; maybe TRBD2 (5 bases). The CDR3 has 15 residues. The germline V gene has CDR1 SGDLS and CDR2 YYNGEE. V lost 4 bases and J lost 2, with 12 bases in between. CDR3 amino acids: CASSQDWANTGELFF. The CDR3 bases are TGTGCCAGCAGCCAGGACTGGGCAAACACCGGGGAGCTGTTTTTT.

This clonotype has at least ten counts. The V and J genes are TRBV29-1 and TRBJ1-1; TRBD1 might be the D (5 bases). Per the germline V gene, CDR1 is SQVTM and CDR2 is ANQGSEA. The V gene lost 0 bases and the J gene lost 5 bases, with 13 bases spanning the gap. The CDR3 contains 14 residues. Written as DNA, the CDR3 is TGCAGCGTTGAAGACCTCGGGGGAAGTACTGAAGCTTTCTTT. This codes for CSVEDLGGSTEAFF.

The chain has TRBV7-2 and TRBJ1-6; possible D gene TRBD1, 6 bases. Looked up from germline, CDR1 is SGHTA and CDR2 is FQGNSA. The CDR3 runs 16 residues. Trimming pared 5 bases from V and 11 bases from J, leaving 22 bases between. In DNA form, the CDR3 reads TGTGCCAGCAGCCAAGGGTTGAACAGGGAAGGCACACCCCTCCACTTT. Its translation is CASSQGLNREGTPLHF.

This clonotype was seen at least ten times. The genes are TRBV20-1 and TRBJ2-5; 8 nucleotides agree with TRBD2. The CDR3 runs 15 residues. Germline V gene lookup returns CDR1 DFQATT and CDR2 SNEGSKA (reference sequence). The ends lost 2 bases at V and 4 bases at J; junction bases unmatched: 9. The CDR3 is CSARSGREGRETQYF. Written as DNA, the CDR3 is TGCAGTGCTAGATCCGGACGGGAGGGACGAGAGACCCAGTACTTC.

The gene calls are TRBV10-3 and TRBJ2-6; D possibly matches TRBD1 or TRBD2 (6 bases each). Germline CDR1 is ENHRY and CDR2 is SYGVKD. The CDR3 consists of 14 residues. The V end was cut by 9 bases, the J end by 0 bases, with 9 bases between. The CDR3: CAMGGVSGANVLTF. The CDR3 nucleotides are TGTGCCATGGGGGGCGTCTCTGGGGCCAACGTCCTGACTTTC.

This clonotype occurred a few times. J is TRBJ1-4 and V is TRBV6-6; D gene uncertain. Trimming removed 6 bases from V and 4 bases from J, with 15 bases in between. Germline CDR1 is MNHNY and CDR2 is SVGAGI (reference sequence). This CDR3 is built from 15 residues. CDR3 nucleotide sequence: TGTGCCAGCAGACCACTCGGTCGAAATAATGAAAAACTGTTTTTT. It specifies CASRPLGRNNEKLFF.

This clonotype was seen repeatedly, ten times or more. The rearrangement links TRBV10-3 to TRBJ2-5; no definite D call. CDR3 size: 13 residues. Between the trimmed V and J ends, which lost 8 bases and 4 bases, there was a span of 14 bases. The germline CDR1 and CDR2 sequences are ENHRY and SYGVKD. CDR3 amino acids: CAIGPGRGETQYF. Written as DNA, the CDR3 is TGTGCCATCGGCCCAGGTCGAGGAGAGACCCAGTACTTC.

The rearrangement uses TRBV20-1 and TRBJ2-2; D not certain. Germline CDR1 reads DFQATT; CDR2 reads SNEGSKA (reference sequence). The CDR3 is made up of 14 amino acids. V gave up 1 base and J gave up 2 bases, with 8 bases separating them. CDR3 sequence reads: CSARGSRNTGELFF. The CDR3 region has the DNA TGCAGTGCTAGAGGGTCCAGAAACACCGGGGAGCTGTTTTTT.

DNA for the CDR3: TGTGCCACAGCCGGCCGGGCTAGCAATCAGCCCCAGCATTTT. Protein product: CATAGRASNQPQHF. The rearrangement joins TRBV5-8 to TRBJ1-5, with D unclear. The V and J ends lost 9 bases and 0 bases respectively, with 13 bases between them. The V gene's germline CDR1 is SGHTS and CDR2 YDEGEE. The CDR3 has 14 residues.

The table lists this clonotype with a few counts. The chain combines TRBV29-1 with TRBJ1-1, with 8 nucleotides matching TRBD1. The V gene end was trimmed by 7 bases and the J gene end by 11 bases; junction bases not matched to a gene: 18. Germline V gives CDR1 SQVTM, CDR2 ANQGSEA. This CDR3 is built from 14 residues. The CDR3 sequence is CSGGGTGGPKEAFF. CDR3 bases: TGCAGCGGTGGGGGTACAGGGGGGCCTAAGGAGGCTTTCTTT.